The T cell receptor beta chain under discussion was sequenced for a study of T-cell reconstitution after alpha-beta-depleted transplantation in children. Details on this clonotype: Its specificity is unknown.

The CDR3 extends over 17 amino acids. The V and J ends lost 3 bases and 0 bases respectively, with 16 bases between them. Germline assignment: CDR1 SGHDN and CDR2 FVKESK. Using unique molecular identifiers, the investigators prepared the TCRbeta library. TCRdb processed the PCR reads anew with MiXCR; each CDR3 protein has one entry. The sample has hundreds of thousands of distinct CDR3 sequences; under 15% are singletons. Study-level findings and limits: Where alpha-beta T cells came from about two months after transplant was reportedly several hundred expanded graft clones. Elevated TCRbeta diversity at day 60 was traced, in some patients, to surviving recipient T cells and thymic progenitors. It was newly produced T cells that mostly accounted for T-cell counts and diversity one year after transplant.

The chain is built from TRBV14 and TRBJ2-3; D remains unclear. The sequence was obtained from a girl aged 2 to 9 with congenital amegakaryocytic thrombocytopenia, due to receive a stem cell transplant. Sequences were derived from PBMCs, sampled before TCRalphabeta/CD19-depleted stem cell transplant. CDR3 amino acids: CASSHPVVSTSTDTQYF. The DNA of the CDR3 is TGTGCCAGCAGCCATCCTGTGGTTAGCACGAGCACAGATACGCAGTATTTT.